These 22 T cell receptor beta chains came from one sample sequenced in a study of T cell responses to AZD1222 COVID-19 vaccine. The method was immunoSEQ multiplex PCR; TCRdb's version includes in-frame clones alone and lacks a portion of them. Found here are about 120,000 clones, approximately 90% of them singletons; the top ten hold around 3.1%. The sample in question was peripheral blood, obtained on day 0 of AZD1222 vaccination. These TCRs come from an adult in good health.

This chain links TRBV9 with TRBJ2-1; TRBD1 matches at 9 bases. CDR1 is SGDLS, CDR2 YYNGEE, per germline. The CDR3 contains 15 residues. V shed 4 bases and J 4 bases; nucleotides not matched to a gene: 6. The CDR3: CASSFRQGGYNEQFF. The DNA of the CDR3 is TGTGCCAGCAGCTTCCGACAGGGGGGTTACAATGAGCAGTTCTTC.

The chain combines TRBV3-1 (or the pseudogene TRBV3-2) with TRBJ1-6; D perhaps matches TRBD1 (5 bases). Germline values: CDR1 LGHDT, CDR2 YNNKEL (reference sequence). V lost 0 bases and J 7 bases, leaving 19 bases between the germline ends. The CDR3 length is 18 residues. Here the CDR3 reads CASSQEVPREVRNSPLHF. CDR3 nucleotides: TGTGCCAGCAGCCAAGAAGTACCCAGGGAGGTTAGGAATTCACCCCTCCACTTT.

This clone was observed a handful of times. The rearrangement links TRBV6-2 or TRBV6-3 to TRBJ1-1; TRBD1 agrees at 8 bases. The germline V gene encodes CDR1 MNHEY and CDR2 SVGEGT. CDR3 size: 15 residues. V was clipped by 2 bases and J by 6 bases; unmatched bases: 8. The CDR3 reads CASSYEGRGRAEAFF. The CDR3 DNA reads as TGTGCCAGCAGTTACGAGGGCAGGGGGCGCGCTGAAGCTTTCTTT.

The rearrangement joins TRBV4-2 to TRBJ1-1; D is uncertain. Germline V gene data show CDR1 as LGHNA and CDR2 as YNFKEQ. The CDR3 runs to 18 residues. The ends were cut back, 1 base at V and 6 bases at J, with 24 bases in the middle. The CDR3, as DNA: TGTGCCAGCAGCCAAGCCGGACCGGGAGGTGGTAGCGGTCCTGAAGCTTTCTTT. Translating gives CASSQAGPGGGSGPEAFF.

This chain joins TRBV21-1 and TRBJ1-4. TRBV21-1 is a pseudogene segment. CDR3 length: 14 residues. For the CDR3, the DNA is TGTGCCAGCAGGCAAAAGGGGCGGGATGAAAAACTGTTTTTT. Its protein is CASRQKGRDEKLFF.

Written as DNA, the CDR3 is TGCGCCAGCAGCTTGGCAAGGGGGAGTTCTAGCACAGATACGCAGTATTTT. As protein: CASSLARGSSSTDTQYF. The chain recombines TRBV5-1 with TRBJ2-3; a weak D match, TRBD1 (6 bases). CDR1 and CDR2 from the germline V gene are SGHRS and YFSETQ. V lost 0 bases, J lost 0 bases, and 14 bases lay in between. The CDR3 extends over 17 amino acids. Full variable domain (missing parts from reference TRBV5-1 and TRBJ2-3): KAGVTQTPRYLIKTRGQQVTLSCSPISGHRSVSWYQQTPGQGLQFLFEYFSETQRNKGNFPGRFSGRQFSNSRSEMNVSTLELGDSALYLCASSLARGSSSTDTQYFGPGTRLTVL.

The V and J genes are TRBV28 and TRBJ1-4, with 11 positions matching TRBD1. The V segment lost 4 bases and the J segment 7 bases; nucleotides outside the gene matches: 5. This CDR3 is built from 15 residues. Germline V CDR1 and CDR2: MDHEN, SYDVKM. In nucleotides, the CDR3 is TGTGCCAGCAGTTACGGACAGGGGGCGTTTGAAAAACTGTTTTTT. This gives the protein CASSYGQGAFEKLFF. The variable domain in full, completed from reference TRBV28 and TRBJ1-4, reads DVKVTQSSRYLVKRTGEKVFLECVQDMDHENMFWYRQDPGLGLRLIYFSYDVKMKEKGDIPEGYSVSREKKERFSLILESASTNQTSMYLCASSYGQGAFEKLFFGSGTQLSVL.

CDR3 sequence: CASRSHGNTDTQYF. The CDR3, as DNA: TGTGCCAGCAGATCACACGGGAACACAGATACGCAGTATTTT. The chain carries TRBV27 and TRBJ2-3; possible D gene TRBD2, 5 bases. V was cut by 6 bases and J by 2 bases, with 12 bases left in between. Germline CDR1 MNHEY, CDR2 SMNVEV (reference sequence). This CDR3 is 14 amino acids long.

The CDR3, as DNA: TGCGCCAGCAGCTTGGGGGTTTTGGAGGAGCAGTACTTC. It codes for CASSLGVLEEQYF. The V and J genes are TRBV5-1 and TRBJ2-7; D is uncertain. Trimming removed 0 bases from V and 7 bases from J, with 11 bases in between. The CDR3 has 13 residues. Germline V CDR1 and CDR2: SGHRS, YFSETQ.

This clone showed up just a few times. The CDR3: CASSFKGARRTEAFF. CDR3 DNA sequence: TGTGCCAGCAGCTTTAAGGGGGCGAGGAGGACTGAAGCTTTCTTT. The rearrangement links TRBV11-2 to TRBJ1-1; TRBD1 agrees at 7 bases. Unmatched junction bases numbered 9, after V lost 3 bases and J lost 5 bases. CDR1 and CDR2 from the germline V gene are SGHAT and FQNNGV. This CDR3 is 15 amino acids long.

V and J are TRBV6-5 and TRBJ1-3, with D possibly TRBD1 on 5 matching bases. The V end was cut by 6 bases, the J end by 4 bases, with 16 bases between. This CDR3 spans 15 amino acids. The germline gives CDR1 MNHEY, CDR2 SVGAGI. The CDR3 DNA reads as TGTGCCAGCAGCACGGGACTTTTGGGAGGAAACACCATATATTTT. Translation gives CASSTGLLGGNTIYF.

The chain recombines TRBV28 with TRBJ1-2; 9 nucleotides match TRBD1. The CDR3 covers 16 residues. Germline CDR1 MDHEN, CDR2 SYDVKM. J gave up 2 bases and V 2 bases, and 6 bases lay outside the gene matches. The CDR3 spells CASSLTLGQGNYGYTF. The CDR3 bases are TGTGCCAGCAGTTTAACTTTGGGACAGGGCAACTATGGCTACACCTTC.

Here the CDR3 DNA reads TGTGCCAGCAGCTCCCCGGTCTCCTACGAGCAGTACTTC. Its translation is CASSSPVSYEQYF. The chain couples TRBV6-5 to TRBJ2-7, with unresolved D. The V end lost 6 bases, the J end lost 0 bases, and 9 bases lay between the germline ends. Germline-derived CDR1 and CDR2 are MNHEY and SVGAGI. There are 13 residues in the CDR3.

This clone has a single count. The chain links TRBV7-2 to TRBJ2-7; TRBD1 is a possible D gene (5 bases). V gave up 1 base and J gave up 4 bases, with 14 bases separating them. CDR3 length equals 15 residues. Germline V lookup: CDR1 SGHTA, CDR2 FQGNSA. Here the CDR3 DNA reads TGTGCCAGCAGCTTAGAGGGTCCCAAGGGGTACGAGCAGTACTTC. Translated: CASSLEGPKGYEQYF. The whole variable domain, filled in from reference TRBV7-2 and TRBJ2-7, reads GAGVSQSPSNKVTEKGKDVELRCDPISGHTALYWYRQSLGQGLEFLIYFQGNSAPDKSGLPSDRFSAERTGGSVSTLTIQRTQQEDSAVYLCASSLEGPKGYEQYFGPGTRLTVT.

This chain links TRBV18 with TRBJ2-7; a possible D gene is TRBD2 (6 bases). Trimming pared 4 bases from V and 6 bases from J, leaving 16 bases between. CDR3 length: 14 residues. Germline CDR1 is KGHSH and CDR2 is LQKENI. This CDR3 reads CASSLRDSQGEQYF. In nucleotides, the CDR3 is TGTGCCAGCTCACTTCGGGACTCCCAGGGCGAGCAGTACTTC.

This clone was found once. The V and J genes are TRBV9 and TRBJ2-3; perhaps TRBD2 as D (6 bases). The CDR3 covers 15 residues. Germline CDR1 and CDR2: SGDLS and YYNGEE. Trimming removed 1 base from V and 0 bases from J, with 9 bases in between. This chain's CDR3 is CASSVRTTSTDTQYF. For the CDR3, the DNA is TGTGCCAGCAGCGTAAGGACTACTAGCACAGATACGCAGTATTTT. The full variable domain, with the rest looked up from reference TRBV9 and TRBJ2-3, is DSGVTQTPKHLITATGQRVTLRCSPRSGDLSVYWYQQSLDQGLQFLIQYYNGEERAKGNILERFSAQQFPDLHSELNLSSLELGDSALYFCASSVRTTSTDTQYFGPGTRLTVL.

The V gene is TRBV28, the J gene TRBJ1-5; 10 bases align to TRBD1. Germline V gene data show CDR1 as MDHEN and CDR2 as SYDVKM. The CDR3 length is 14 residues. V trimming: 6 bases; J trimming: 4 bases; junction bases outside the gene matches: 3. This CDR3 is CASRPDRGNQPQHF. The CDR3 coding sequence is TGTGCCAGCAGACCGGACAGGGGGAATCAGCCCCAGCATTTT.

The chain is built from TRBV27 and TRBJ2-3; D may be TRBD1 (6 bases). CDR1 is MNHEY and CDR2 is SMNVEV in the germline V gene (reference sequence). The V end lost 0 bases, the J end lost 5 bases, and 12 bases lay between the germline ends. The CDR3 spans 15 residues. The CDR3 DNA is TGTGCCAGCAGTTTATCGGGGGCAGGTATAGATACGCAGTATTTT. Its protein product is CASSLSGAGIDTQYF.

The V call is TRBV11-1, the J call TRBJ2-2; D gene uncertain. Per the germline V gene, CDR1 is SGHAT and CDR2 is FQDESV (reference sequence). With 5 bases removed from V and 6 bases from J, the gap between germline ends came to 13 bases. This CDR3 is built from 14 residues. The CDR3: CASSPRGVAGELFF. CDR3 in DNA: TGTGCCAGCAGCCCCAGAGGAGTAGCCGGGGAGCTGTTTTTT.

The chain recombines TRBV19 with TRBJ1-6, with D maybe TRBD1 (5 bases). The CDR3 loop spans 14 amino acids. Trimming removed 7 bases at V and 7 bases at J, with 14 bases between. Germline values: CDR1 LNHDA, CDR2 SQIVND (reference sequence). The CDR3 DNA sequence: TGTGCCAGTACGGTTAGGGGACCAAATTCACCCCTCCACTTT. Its translation is CASTVRGPNSPLHF.

The chain uses TRBV6-5 and TRBJ2-2, with 8 bases identical to TRBD1. Trimming took 2 bases from V and 4 from J; bases not matched to a gene: 3. There are 15 residues in the CDR3. Germline CDR1 MNHEY, CDR2 SVGAGI. Here the CDR3 DNA reads TGTGCCAGCAGTTACCAGGGGGCGGGCACCGGGGAGCTGTTTTTT. Amino acids: CASSYQGAGTGELFF.

The chain recombines TRBV27 with TRBJ2-1, with 12 bases aligning to TRBD2. Germline V CDR1 and CDR2: MNHEY, SMNVEV (reference sequence). The CDR3 has 15 amino acids. The ends lost 6 bases at V and 7 bases at J; junction bases unmatched: 7. CDR3 region: CASSQLAGGRNEQFF. The DNA of the CDR3 is TGTGCCAGCAGCCAACTAGCGGGGGGAAGGAATGAGCAGTTCTTC.